This T cell receptor beta chain is from a study of T cell repertoires and Cas9 in healthy adults. Study overall: Multi-effector potency, cytotoxicity and lineage were assessed in SpCas9-reactive CD4 and CD8 T cells.

Concerning this clone: Antigen: not known.

Notes on the study in general: Reportedly, SpCas9-reactive effector T cell proliferation and function were mitigated by SpCas9-reactive Tregs in vitro.

Germline CDR1 reads MNHNS; CDR2 reads SASEGT. CDR3 length: 18 residues. Trimming stripped 1 base from V and 0 bases from J, with 15 bases between. The table came from immunoSEQ multiplex PCR; TCRdb's copy has only in-frame clones and leaves some out. This sample has fewer than 25,000 clones, with 91% found just once. The chain carries TRBV6-1 and TRBJ1-4; the D is unclear. The receptor comes from a human donor in good health. The specimen sequenced was CD4+ effector T cells (CD127+, CD25-, CD137-, CD154-) from PBMCs; culture status not recorded. CDR3 amino acids: CASSEGRTSDPTNEKLFF. The CDR3, as DNA: TGTGCCAGCAGTGAAGGGAGGACTTCGGATCCAACTAATGAAAAACTGTTTTTT.